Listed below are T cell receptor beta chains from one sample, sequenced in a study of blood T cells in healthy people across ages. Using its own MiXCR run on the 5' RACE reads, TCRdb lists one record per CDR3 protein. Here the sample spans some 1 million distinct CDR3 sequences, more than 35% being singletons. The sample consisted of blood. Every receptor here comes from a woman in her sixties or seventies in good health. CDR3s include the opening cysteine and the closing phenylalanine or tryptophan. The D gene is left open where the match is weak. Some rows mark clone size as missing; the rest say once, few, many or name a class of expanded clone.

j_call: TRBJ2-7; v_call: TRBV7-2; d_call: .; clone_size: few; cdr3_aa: CASSPPGISGYEQYF; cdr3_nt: TGTGCCAGCAGCCCACCCGGGATTAGCGGCTACGAGCAGTACTTC
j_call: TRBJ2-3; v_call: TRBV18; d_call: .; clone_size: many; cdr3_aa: CASSPPRRVPSDTQYF; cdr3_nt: TGTGCCAGCTCACCCCCGCGCAGGGTGCCCTCAGATACGCAGTATTTT
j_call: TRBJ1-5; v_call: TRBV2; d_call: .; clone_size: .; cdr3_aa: CASSKTGQEGNQPQHF; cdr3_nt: TGTGCCAGCAGCAAAACAGGGCAAGAGGGCAATCAGCCCCAGCATTTT
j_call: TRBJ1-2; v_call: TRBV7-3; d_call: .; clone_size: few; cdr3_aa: CASSSRHDYGYTF; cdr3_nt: TGTGCCAGCAGCTCTCGACATGACTATGGCTACACCTTC
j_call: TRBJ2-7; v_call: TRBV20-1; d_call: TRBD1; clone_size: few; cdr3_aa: CSASSPRGQSYEQYF; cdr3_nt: TGCAGTGCTAGCTCCCCCAGGGGGCAATCCTACGAGCAGTACTTC
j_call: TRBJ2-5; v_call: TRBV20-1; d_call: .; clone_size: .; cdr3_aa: CSAPQGGGGETQYF; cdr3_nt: TGCAGTGCTCCCCAGGGGGGCGGGGGAGAGACCCAGTACTTC
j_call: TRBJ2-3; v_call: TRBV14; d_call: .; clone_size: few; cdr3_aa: CASSRQSGIADTQYF; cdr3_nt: TGTGCCAGCAGCCGCCAATCGGGGATCGCAGATACGCAGTATTTT
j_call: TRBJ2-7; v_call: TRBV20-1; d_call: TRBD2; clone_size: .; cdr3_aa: CSAGLAALSYEQYF; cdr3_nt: TGCAGTGCGGGTCTAGCGGCCCTTTCCTACGAGCAGTACTTC
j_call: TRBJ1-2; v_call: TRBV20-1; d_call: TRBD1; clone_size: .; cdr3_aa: CSAQREGASSGYTF; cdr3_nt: TGCAGCGCCCAGCGAGAGGGGGCGTCCAGTGGCTACACCTTC
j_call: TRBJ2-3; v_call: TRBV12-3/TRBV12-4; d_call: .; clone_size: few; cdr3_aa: CASSLSLRTDTQYF; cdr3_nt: TGTGCCAGCAGTTTATCGCTCCGCACAGATACGCAGTATTTT
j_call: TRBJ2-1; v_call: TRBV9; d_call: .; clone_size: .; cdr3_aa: CASSVDWEQFF; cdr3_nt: TGTGCCAGCAGCGTAGATTGGGAGCAGTTCTTC
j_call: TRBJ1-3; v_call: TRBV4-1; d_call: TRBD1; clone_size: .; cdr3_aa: CASSQGPSRTFRDRGNTIYF; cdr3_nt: TGCGCCAGCAGCCAAGGCCCCTCGCGGACCTTCCGGGACAGGGGAAACACCATATATTTT
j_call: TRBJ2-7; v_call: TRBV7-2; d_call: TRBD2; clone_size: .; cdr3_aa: CASSLRGGDDEQYF; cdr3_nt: TGTGCCAGCAGCTTAAGGGGAGGGGATGACGAGCAGTACTTC
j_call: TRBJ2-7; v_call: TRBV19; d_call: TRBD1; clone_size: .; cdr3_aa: CASNSRTGDDDEQYF; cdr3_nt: TGTGCCAGTAACTCCCGGACAGGTGACGACGACGAGCAGTACTTC
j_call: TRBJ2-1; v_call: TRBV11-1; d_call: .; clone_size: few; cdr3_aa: CASSYLGQLDNEQFF; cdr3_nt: TGTGCCAGCAGCTACCTCGGACAGTTAGACAATGAGCAGTTCTTC
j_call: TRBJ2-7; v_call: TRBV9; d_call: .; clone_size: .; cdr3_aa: CASSVGQATYEQYF; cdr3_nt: TGTGCCAGCAGCGTAGGGCAGGCCACCTACGAGCAGTACTTC
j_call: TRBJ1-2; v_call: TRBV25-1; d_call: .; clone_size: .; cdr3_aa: CASGEPGANYGYTF; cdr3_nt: TGTGCCAGCGGTGAACCCGGGGCCAACTATGGCTACACCTTC
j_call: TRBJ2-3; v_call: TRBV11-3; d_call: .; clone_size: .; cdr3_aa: CASSSHRGTDTQYF; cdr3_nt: TGTGCCAGCAGCTCCCACCGGGGCACAGATACGCAGTATTTT
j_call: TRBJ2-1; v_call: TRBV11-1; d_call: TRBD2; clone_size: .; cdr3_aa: CASSPPGLAGGNEQFF; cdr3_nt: TGTGCCAGCAGCCCTCCGGGACTAGCGGGAGGCAATGAGCAGTTCTTC
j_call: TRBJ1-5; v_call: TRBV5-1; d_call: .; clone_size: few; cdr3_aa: CASSLARGQPQHF; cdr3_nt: TGCGCCAGCAGCTTGGCACGGGGTCAGCCCCAGCATTTT
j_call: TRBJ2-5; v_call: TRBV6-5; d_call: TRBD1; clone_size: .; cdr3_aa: CASSYSGQGARETQYF; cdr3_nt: TGTGCCAGCAGTTACAGTGGACAGGGGGCACGTGAGACCCAGTACTTC
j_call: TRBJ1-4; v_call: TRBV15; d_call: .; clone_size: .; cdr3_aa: CATSSRGGEKLFF; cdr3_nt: TGTGCCACCAGCAGCAGGGGAGGCGAAAAACTGTTTTTT
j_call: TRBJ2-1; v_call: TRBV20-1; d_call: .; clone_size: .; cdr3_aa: CSTSRRSHNEQFF; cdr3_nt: TGCAGTACTAGTCGGAGGTCCCACAATGAGCAGTTCTTC
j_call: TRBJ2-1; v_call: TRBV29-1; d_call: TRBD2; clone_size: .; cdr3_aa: CSVRGANERFF; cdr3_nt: TGCAGTGTGCGGGGGGCCAATGAGCGGTTCTTC
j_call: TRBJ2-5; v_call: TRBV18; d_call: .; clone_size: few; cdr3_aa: CASSPLRGSGQETQYF; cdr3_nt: TGTGCCAGCTCACCACTTAGAGGGTCGGGACAAGAGACCCAGTACTTC
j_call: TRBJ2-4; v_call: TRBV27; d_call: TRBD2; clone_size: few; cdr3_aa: CARQREEGRVAKNIQYF; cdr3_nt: TGTGCCAGACAGCGGGAGGAGGGGAGGGTAGCCAAAAACATTCAGTACTTC
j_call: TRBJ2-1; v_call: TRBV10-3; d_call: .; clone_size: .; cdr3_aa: CAISDPHEQFF; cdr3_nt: TGTGCCATCAGTGATCCACATGAGCAGTTCTTC
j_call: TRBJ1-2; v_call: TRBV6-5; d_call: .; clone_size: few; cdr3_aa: CASTTRLRDGYTF; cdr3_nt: TGTGCCAGCACTACAAGACTAAGAGATGGCTACACCTTC
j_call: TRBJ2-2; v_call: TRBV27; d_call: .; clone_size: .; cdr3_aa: CASTTGAGELFF; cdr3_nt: TGTGCCAGCACCACCGGAGCCGGGGAGCTGTTTTTT
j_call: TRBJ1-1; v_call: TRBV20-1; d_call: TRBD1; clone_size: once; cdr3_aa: CSATLRGLSTEAFF; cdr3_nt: TGCAGTGCTACTCTAAGGGGGCTGTCAACTGAAGCTTTCTTT
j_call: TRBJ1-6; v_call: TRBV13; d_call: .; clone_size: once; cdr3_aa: CASGTPGSPLHF; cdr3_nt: TGTGCCAGCGGCACTCCAGGGTCACCCCTCCACTTT
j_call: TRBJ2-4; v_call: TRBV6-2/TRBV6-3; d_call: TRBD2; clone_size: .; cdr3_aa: CASSYKAGGRTMGKNIQYF; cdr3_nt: TGTGCCAGCAGTTACAAAGCGGGAGGTCGTACTATGGGCAAAAACATTCAGTACTTC
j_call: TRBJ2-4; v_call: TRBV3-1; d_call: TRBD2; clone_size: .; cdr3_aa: CASSPSGTRDIQYF; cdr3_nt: TGTGCCAGCAGCCCGTCGGGGACTAGGGACATTCAGTACTTC
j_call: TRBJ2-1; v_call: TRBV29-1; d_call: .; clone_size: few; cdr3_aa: CSVGKRLSIGEQFF; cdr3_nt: TGCAGCGTGGGGAAGCGGCTCTCGATAGGTGAGCAGTTCTTC
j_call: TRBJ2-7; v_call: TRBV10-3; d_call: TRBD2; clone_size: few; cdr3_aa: CAISTALAGANEQYF; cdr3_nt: TGTGCCATCAGCACGGCCCTAGCGGGAGCCAACGAGCAGTACTTC
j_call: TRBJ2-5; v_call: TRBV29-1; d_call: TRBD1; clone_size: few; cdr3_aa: CSVVGRPAETGQGETQYF; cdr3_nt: TGCAGCGTTGTTGGCCGACCGGCGGAAACAGGACAGGGTGAGACCCAGTACTTC
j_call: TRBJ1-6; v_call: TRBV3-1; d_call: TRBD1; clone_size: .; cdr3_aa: CASSQARTGARNSPLHF; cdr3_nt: TGTGCCAGCAGCCAAGCGAGGACAGGGGCGCGGAATTCACCCCTCCACTTT
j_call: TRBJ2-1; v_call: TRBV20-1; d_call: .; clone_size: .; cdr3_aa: CSARDSRGAYNEQFF; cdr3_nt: TGCAGTGCTAGAGATTCGCGGGGAGCCTACAATGAGCAGTTCTTC
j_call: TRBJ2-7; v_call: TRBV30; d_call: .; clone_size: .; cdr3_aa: CAWSPGGGYSYEQYF; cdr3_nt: TGTGCCTGGAGTCCCGGAGGCGGTTACTCCTACGAGCAGTACTTC
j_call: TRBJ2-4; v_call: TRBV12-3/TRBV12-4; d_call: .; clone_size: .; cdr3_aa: CASSLVREDIQYF; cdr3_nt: TGTGCCAGCAGTTTGGTCAGGGAGGACATTCAGTACTTC
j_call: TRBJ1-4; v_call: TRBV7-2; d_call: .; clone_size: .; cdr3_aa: CASSLQATNEKLFF; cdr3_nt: TGTGCCAGCAGCTTGCAAGCAACTAATGAAAAACTGTTTTTT
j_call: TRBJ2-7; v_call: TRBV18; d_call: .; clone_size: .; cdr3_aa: CASSIRTDGNSYEQYF; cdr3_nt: TGTGCCAGCTCAATAAGAACGGACGGAAACTCCTACGAGCAGTACTTC
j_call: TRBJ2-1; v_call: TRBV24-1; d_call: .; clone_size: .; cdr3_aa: CATSASGTDYNEQFF; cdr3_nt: TGTGCCACCAGTGCCTCCGGGACGGACTACAATGAGCAGTTCTTC
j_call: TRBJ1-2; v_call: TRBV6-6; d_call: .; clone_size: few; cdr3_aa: CASSYWESNYGYTF; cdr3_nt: TGTGCCAGCAGTTATTGGGAATCTAACTATGGCTACACCTTC
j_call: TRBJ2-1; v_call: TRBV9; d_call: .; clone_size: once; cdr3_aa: CASSVVGSDNEQFF; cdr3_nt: TGTGCCAGCAGCGTTGTCGGGAGCGATAATGAGCAGTTCTTC